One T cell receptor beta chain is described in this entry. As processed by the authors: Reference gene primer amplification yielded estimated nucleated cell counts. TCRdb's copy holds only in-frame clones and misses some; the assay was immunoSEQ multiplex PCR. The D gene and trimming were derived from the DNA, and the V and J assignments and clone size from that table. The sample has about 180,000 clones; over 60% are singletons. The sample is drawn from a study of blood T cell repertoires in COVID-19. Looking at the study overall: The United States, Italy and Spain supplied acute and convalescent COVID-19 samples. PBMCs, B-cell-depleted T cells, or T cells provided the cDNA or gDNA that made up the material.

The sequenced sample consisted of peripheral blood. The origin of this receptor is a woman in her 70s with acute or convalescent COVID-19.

The CDR3 DNA follows: TGTGCCAGCAGCTTGGTTCCGGGACTAGCGGCTTCCTACGAGCAGTACTTC. Translating gives CASSLVPGLAASYEQYF. The chain links TRBV5-5 to TRBJ2-7; 11 nucleotides agree with TRBD2. Unmatched junction bases numbered 6, after V lost 0 bases and J lost 1 base. CDR1 and CDR2 (germline): SGHKS, YYEKEE (reference sequence). The CDR3 extends over 17 amino acids.